This T cell receptor (beta chain) was identified in a study of cytomegalovirus exposure and HLA in healthy donors. V lost 6 bases and J lost 5, with 13 bases in between. The V gene's germline CDR1 is MNHEY and CDR2 SMNVEV (reference sequence). The CDR3 contains 13 residues. PCR was performed using 60 Vbeta and 13 Jbeta primers. Clones were sequenced by immunoSEQ multiplex PCR, and TCRdb holds only the in-frame ones, with some missing. The repertoire holds 200,000 to 250,000 clones, with about 80% as singletons. Sequenced sample: PBMCs. This chain connects TRBV27 to TRBJ2-5; TRBD2 might be the D (7 bases). The TCR originated in a woman aged 55-75 years in good health and CMV-seropositive. This CDR3 reads CASSPGGRETQYF. In DNA, the CDR3 is TGTGCCAGCAGCCCCGGGGGGCGCGAGACCCAGTACTTC.